The 16 T cell receptor beta chains below all came from one sample that was sequenced in a study of blood T cell repertoires in COVID-19. Sequenced by immunoSEQ multiplex PCR; TCRdb stores in-frame clones only, minus some. The sample contains some 500,000 clones, 88% of which appear only once. The sequenced material came from PBMCs or T cells enriched from blood (not recorded which). The source is a woman aged 40 to 50 who had recovered from COVID-19.

The chain couples TRBV5-4 to TRBJ1-2; the D gene is possibly TRBD1 (6 bases). The germline V gene encodes CDR1 SGHNT and CDR2 YYREEE (reference sequence). This CDR3 has 14 residues. Trimming cost V 4 bases and J 5 bases, with 15 bases left between them. This chain's CDR3 is CASSPPGHRYGYTF. CDR3 coding DNA: TGTGCCAGCAGCCCTCCGGGACACCGATATGGCTACACCTTC.

This clone was seen only a few times. The chain links TRBV12-5 to TRBJ1-5; D gene uncertain. Trimming removed 5 bases from V and 4 bases from J, with 9 bases in between. Germline V gene lookup returns CDR1 LGHNT and CDR2 FRNRAP. This CDR3 is 13 amino acids long. Here the CDR3 reads CASGPTGNQPQHF. For the CDR3, the DNA is TGTGCTAGTGGTCCGACGGGTAATCAGCCCCAGCATTTT.

The chain recombines TRBV5-1 with TRBJ2-7; possibly TRBD2 for D (7 bases). Deletions cut 1 base from V and 5 bases from J, with 13 bases between. Germline V gives CDR1 SGHRS, CDR2 YFSETQ. The CDR3 runs to 14 residues. CDR3 protein: CASSLRGAMNEQYF. As DNA, the CDR3 is TGCGCCAGCAGCTTGCGGGGGGCGATGAACGAGCAGTACTTC. The entire variable domain, with the rest obtained from reference TRBV5-1 and TRBJ2-7, is as follows: KAGVTQTPRYLIKTRGQQVTLSCSPISGHRSVSWYQQTPGQGLQFLFEYFSETQRNKGNFPGRFSGRQFSNSRSEMNVSTLELGDSALYLCASSLRGAMNEQYFGPGTRLTVT.

The chain is built from TRBV27 and TRBJ1-1; 7 positions agree with TRBD1. The V gene end was trimmed by 3 bases and the J gene end by 3 bases; junction bases not matched to a gene: 4. The CDR3 extends over 14 amino acids. Germline loops: CDR1 MNHEY, CDR2 SMNVEV (reference sequence). The CDR3: CASSFRDSYTEAFF. CDR3 sequence (DNA): TGTGCCAGCAGTTTCAGGGACAGTTACACTGAAGCTTTCTTT.

The chain links TRBV11-3 to TRBJ2-5, with TRBD2 matching over 13 bases. Per the germline V gene, CDR1 is SGHNT and CDR2 is YENEEA. The CDR3 is 18 residues long. Trimming removed 5 bases from V and 5 bases from J; junction bases left unmatched: 14. The CDR3 here is CASSRGLAGAPAPETQYF. CDR3 in DNA: TGTGCCAGCAGCCGAGGACTAGCGGGAGCCCCCGCCCCGGAGACCCAGTACTTC. Together with reference TRBV11-3 and TRBJ2-5, the CDR3 gives the full variable domain: EAGVVQSPRYKIIEKKQPVAFWCNPISGHNTLYWYLQNLGQGPELLIRYENEEAVDDSQLPKDRFSAERLKGVDSTLKIQPAELGDSAVYLCASSRGLAGAPAPETQYFGPGTRLLVL.

This clone was seen a handful of times. V gene TRBV3-1 (or the pseudogene TRBV3-2) combines with J gene TRBJ1-2; D is possibly TRBD1 (6 bases). The CDR3 has 16 residues. Per germline, CDR1 LGHDT and CDR2 YNNKEL (reference sequence). V shed 3 bases and J shed 5 bases, with 19 bases lying between them. The chain's CDR3 is CASSHGPSGGRYGYTF. In nucleotides, the CDR3 is TGTGCCAGCAGCCACGGCCCCAGCGGGGGCAGGTATGGCTACACCTTC.

J is TRBJ2-2 and V is TRBV7-9; 9 bases match TRBD2. This CDR3 is built from 16 residues. Germline V gene lookup returns CDR1 SEHNR and CDR2 FQNEAQ (reference sequence). V lost 1 base and J lost 4; bases outside the gene matches: 4. The CDR3 DNA reads TGTGCCAGCAGCTTAGAAGCGGGAGGAGCCACCGGGGAGCTGTTTTTT. It encodes CASSLEAGGATGELFF.

The chain joins TRBV7-6 to TRBJ1-4; no clear D. Germline V gene lookup returns CDR1 SGHVS and CDR2 FNYEAQ. This CDR3 is 13 amino acids long. Trimming cost V 5 bases and J 11 bases, with 15 bases left between them. CDR3 coding DNA: TGTGCCAGCAGCCCCCGAGCGGGCAAGAAACTGTTTTTT. It yields the protein CASSPRAGKKLFF.

This chain links TRBV5-4 with TRBJ1-6; possible D gene TRBD1, 6 bases. Trimming left V 9 bases short and J 6 bases short, with 19 bases between. CDR1 SGHNT and CDR2 YYREEE come from the germline V gene (reference sequence). This CDR3 is built from 15 residues. In DNA, the CDR3 is TGTGCCACAGCCCCCCGGACAGAGAGTAATTCACCCCTCCACTTT. Residues: CATAPRTESNSPLHF.

The rearrangement links TRBV6-2 or TRBV6-3 to TRBJ1-5; possible D gene TRBD1, 6 bases. V lost 5 bases, J lost 0 bases, and 14 bases lay in between. This CDR3 region has 16 residues. Germline V gene sequence: CDR1 MNHEY, CDR2 SVGEGT. The CDR3 sequence: CASSRPQGTSNQPQHF. CDR3 coding DNA: TGTGCCAGCAGTAGGCCCCAGGGGACTAGCAATCAGCCCCAGCATTTT.

The J gene is TRBJ2-2, the V gene TRBV5-5, with 13 bases matching TRBD2. CDR3 size: 18 residues. With V trimmed by 5 bases and J by 5 bases, 12 bases remained unmatched. The germline V gene encodes CDR1 SGHKS and CDR2 YYEKEE (reference sequence). The CDR3 nucleotides read TGTGCCAGCAGGGGTACTAGCGGGAGGGAAGTCTATACCGGGGAGCTGTTTTTT. Protein sequence: CASRGTSGREVYTGELFF.

This chain joins TRBV5-4 and TRBJ2-7, with 12 bases aligning to TRBD2. The CDR3 contains 19 residues. The V gene end was trimmed by 5 bases and the J gene end by 5 bases; junction bases not matched to a gene: 20. Germline CDR1 is SGHNT and CDR2 is YYREEE (reference sequence). The CDR3 protein is CASSFGQGRLAGVVNEQYF. Written as DNA, the CDR3 is TGTGCCAGCAGTTTCGGACAGGGGAGACTAGCGGGAGTAGTTAACGAGCAGTACTTC.

The rearrangement joins TRBV30 to TRBJ1-4; weak D call: TRBD1 (5 bases). From germline, CDR1 is GTSNPN and CDR2 SVGIG (reference sequence). V lost 2 bases, J lost 8 bases, and 18 bases lay in between. The CDR3 runs to 15 residues. CDR3: CAWSPATGIAEKLFF. As DNA, the CDR3 is TGTGCCTGGAGTCCCGCCACAGGAATCGCGGAAAAACTGTTTTTT.

This clone was counted between two and nine times. CDR3 DNA sequence: TGTGCCAGCGGATCGGACATCCGCAATCAGCCCCAGCATTTT. Translating gives CASGSDIRNQPQHF. The chain links TRBV2 to TRBJ1-5; the D gene is possibly TRBD1 (5 bases). The CDR3 totals 14 residues. Trimming removed 8 bases from V and 2 bases from J, with 13 bases in between. Germline values: CDR1 SNHLY, CDR2 FYNNEI.

The chain joins TRBV18 to TRBJ1-3; 7 bases match TRBD1. CDR1 is KGHSH and CDR2 is LQKENI in the germline V gene. V shed 3 bases, J shed 1 base, and the junction held 0 bases outside the gene matches. The CDR3 extends over 14 amino acids. CDR3 nucleotides: TGTGCCAGCTCACCGGGACAGTCTGGAAACACCATATATTTT. This gives the protein CASSPGQSGNTIYF.

The chain has TRBV11-1 and TRBJ1-1, with 7 bases lining up with TRBD1. Trimming took 6 bases from V and 8 from J; bases not matched to a gene: 12. Germline V gene lookup returns CDR1 SGHAT and CDR2 FQDESV (reference sequence). There are 14 residues in the CDR3. CDR3 bases: TGTGCCAGCAGTTGGGACAGCCGGGCCCTAGAAGCTTTCTTT. Translation: CASSWDSRALEAFF.